This is a list of T cell receptor beta chains from one sample in a study of response to subunit inactivated influenza vaccine. TCRdb reanalysed the RT-PCR reads using MiXCR and keeps one entry per CDR3 protein. The table records 150,000 to 200,000 distinct CDR3 sequences, about 11% of them present only once. The source was CD8+ T cells sorted from PBMCs, collected around 25 months after vaccination. The source of these receptors is a man between 50 and 70 years old who received an inactivated influenza vaccine. Both conserved end residues are part of each CDR3. A D gene is named only where the DNA matches it firmly. Size tells how often a clone was seen (once, few, many) or the class of an expanded clone, and some rows leave it out.

>few|TRBJ1-1|TRBD1|TRBV28
TGTGCCAGCAGCTTAAGGCCGGGACAGGGAAACACTGAAGCTTTCTTT
CASSLRPGQGNTEAFF
>.|TRBJ2-7|TRBD2|TRBV11-2
TGTGCCAGCAGCTTGCAGGCTAGCGGGACCTACGAGCAGTACTTC
CASSLQASGTYEQYF
>.|TRBJ2-7|.|TRBV28
TGTGCCAGCAGTTCCTACCAGGGCTCCTACGAGCAGTACTTC
CASSSYQGSYEQYF
>few|TRBJ2-1|TRBD2|TRBV6-5
TGTGCCAGCAGTTACTCAGCAACGGGGGGGCTGGATGAGCAGTTCTTC
CASSYSATGGLDEQFF
>few|TRBJ2-7|TRBD2|TRBV12-3/TRBV12-4
TGTGCCAGCAGTTGGGGCGGGGGAGGCTACGAGCAGTACTTC
CASSWGGGGYEQYF
>many|TRBJ2-3|TRBD2|TRBV28
TGTGCCAGCAGTTCGACGTTCCAGACTAGCGGGAGGGCCTTAGTAGATACGCAGTATTTT
CASSSTFQTSGRALVDTQYF
>many|TRBJ2-3|.|TRBV7-8
TGTGCCAGCAGCTCCTCACCCCCGCAAGATACGCAGTATTTT
CASSSSPPQDTQYF
>many|TRBJ2-2|.|TRBV5-6
TGTGCCAGCAGCTTGAACAGGAACACCGGGGAGCTGTTTTTT
CASSLNRNTGELFF
>few|TRBJ2-4|.|TRBV2
TGTGCCAGCAAGATTTATACAGGGGCCAAAAACATTCAGTACTTC
CASKIYTGAKNIQYF
>.|TRBJ2-5|TRBD1|TRBV7-9
TGTGCCAGCAGCTACGACCCGCAGGGGGCTTTTGAGACCCAGTACTTC
CASSYDPQGAFETQYF
>.|TRBJ2-1|.|TRBV7-8
TGTGCCAGCAGCTCTACGGAGTGGGCTAACAATGAGCAGTTCTTC
CASSSTEWANNEQFF
>.|TRBJ1-2|.|TRBV27
TGTGCCAGCAGTTTGGGTCCGGGGCAGGGAAACTATGGCTACACCTTC
CASSLGPGQGNYGYTF
>.|TRBJ2-7|TRBD1|TRBV5-1
TGCACCAGATGGGTGAGACAGGGACCCTCCTACGAGCAGTACTTC
CTRWVRQGPSYEQYF
>.|TRBJ2-1|TRBD2|TRBV6-1
TGTGCCAGCAGTCCACGACTAGCCGGGACTAATGAGCAGTTCTTC
CASSPRLAGTNEQFF
>few|TRBJ2-3|.|TRBV9
TGTGCCAGCAGCCCCGTGGGGGGGCAACGCACAGATACGCAGTATTTT
CASSPVGGQRTDTQYF
>many|TRBJ2-7|TRBD2|TRBV29-1
TGCAGCGTTGAACTAGCGGGGGAGATCTACGAGCAGTACTTC
CSVELAGEIYEQYF
>many|TRBJ2-7|.|TRBV5-1
TGCGCCAGCAGCTTACCAGGAGGCGAGCAGTACTTC
CASSLPGGEQYF
>many|TRBJ2-7|.|TRBV27
TGTGCCAGCAGTTTCCTTGGGCAATCCTCCTACGAGCAGTACTTC
CASSFLGQSSYEQYF
>few|TRBJ2-3|.|TRBV20-1
TGCAGTGCCTCCAAACGGGATGATACGCAGTATTTT
CSASKRDDTQYF
>.|TRBJ2-7|TRBD1|TRBV6-1
TGTGCCAGCAGTGAAGAGACAGGGACGACCTACGAGCAGTACTTC
CASSEETGTTYEQYF
>few|TRBJ2-1|.|TRBV9
TGTGCCAGCAGCTCAGGGGGGGGGTACAATGAGCAGTTCTTC
CASSSGGGYNEQFF
>few|TRBJ2-2|.|TRBV20-1
TGCAGTGCTAGTAACACCAGGGGCGGGGAGCTGTTTTTT
CSASNTRGGELFF
>few|TRBJ2-7|TRBD2|TRBV7-2
TGTGCCAGCAGCTTAGTTGGGCCCAGCGGGGGGGGGGCCGAGCAGTACTTC
CASSLVGPSGGGAEQYF
>.|TRBJ2-1|.|TRBV5-6
TGTGCCAGCAGCTTGGGAGTCGCGAGCTCCTACAATGAGCAGTTCTTC
CASSLGVASSYNEQFF
>.|TRBJ1-4|.|TRBV6-1
TGTGCCAGCAGTGACAGACTACATGAAAAACTGTTTTTT
CASSDRLHEKLFF
>.|TRBJ2-3|TRBD2|TRBV19
TGTGCCAGTAGTATCGGCGGGAGCTACACAGATACGCAGTATTTT
CASSIGGSYTDTQYF
>few|TRBJ2-5|.|TRBV2
TGTGCCAGCAGTGAAAGATTCCAAGAGACCCAGTACTTC
CASSERFQETQYF
>many|TRBJ2-1|TRBD1|TRBV12-3/TRBV12-4
TGTGCCAGCAGTCCAGGGGGAGATGAGCAGTTCTTC
CASSPGGDEQFF
>.|TRBJ2-1|.|TRBV3-1
TGTGCCAGCAGCCTCGGGAGCGGGTACTACAATGAGCAGTTCTTC
CASSLGSGYYNEQFF
>.|TRBJ1-3|.|TRBV11-2
TGTGCCAGCAGCTTATTCACCCTGCGGGCAGTTCTTGGAAACACCATATATTTT
CASSLFTLRAVLGNTIYF
>.|TRBJ1-1|.|TRBV20-1
TGCAGTGCTAGAGTCGGGGGGGCTGAAGCTTTCTTT
CSARVGGAEAFF
>few|TRBJ1-1|TRBD1|TRBV9
TGTGCCAGCAGCGTAGCCGGGACAGCGAACACTGAAGCTTTCTTT
CASSVAGTANTEAFF
>.|TRBJ1-1|.|TRBV10-3
TGTGCCATCAGTGATGTAGACACCCGGAACACTGAAGCTTTCTTT
CAISDVDTRNTEAFF
>few|TRBJ2-1|TRBD2|TRBV28
TGTGCCAGCAGCCCACTCCGGACTAGCGGCAATGAGCAGTTCTTC
CASSPLRTSGNEQFF